Listed below are T cell receptor beta chains from one sample, sequenced in a study of blood T cell repertoires in COVID-19. Profiled with immunoSEQ multiplex PCR; TCRdb holds only in-frame clones, not every one. The sample includes 180,000 or so clones, over 75% of them seen just once. Input material: peripheral blood. The receptors come from a man aged 55 to 70 who had recovered from COVID-19. CDR3s include the opening cysteine and the closing phenylalanine or tryptophan. A D gene is named only where the DNA matches it firmly. Clone size is given for some rows only: seen once, a few or many times, or a class if the clone is expanded.

D gene	J gene	V gene	clone size	CDR3 DNA	CDR3 protein
TRBD2	TRBJ2-5	TRBV11-2	NA	TGTGCCAGCAGCCCAGGGGGGACTAGCGGGGGGCCCCCAGAGACCCAGTACTTC	CASSPGGTSGGPPETQYF
TRBD1	TRBJ1-6	TRBV6-5	NA	TGTGCCAGCAGCTCGCCGGGACAGGGGGCTTCACCCCTCCACTTT	CASSSPGQGASPLHF
TRBD1	TRBJ1-5	TRBV27	NA	TGTGCCAGCAGTTTACAGGGACAGGGCCTAAATCAGCCCCAGCATTTT	CASSLQGQGLNQPQHF
TRBD2	TRBJ2-3	TRBV7-7	NA	TGTGCTAGCAGCCCGGGACTAGCGGGGACCACAGATACGCAGTATTTT	CASSPGLAGTTDTQYF
NA	TRBJ2-2	TRBV28	NA	TGTGCAACGGGACAAAAATCACAAGCTCTCACCGGGGAGCTGTTTTTT	CATGQKSQALTGELFF
NA	TRBJ2-7	TRBV24-1	NA	TGTGCCCCTTGGACGGGGGAGCAGTACTTC	CAPWTGEQYF
TRBD2	TRBJ2-1	TRBV29-1	NA	TGCAGCGTTGAAATCCTAGCGGGGGAGCGCAATGAGCAGTTCTTC	CSVEILAGERNEQFF
NA	TRBJ2-5	TRBV27	once	TGTGCCAGCAGTTTTGGGGGACATATGACGACCCAGTACTTC	CASSFGGHMTTQYF
NA	TRBJ1-4	TRBV7-8	NA	TGTGCCAGCAGCCCCCCGACAACAACTAATGAAAAACTGTTTTTT	CASSPPTTTNEKLFF
NA	TRBJ1-3	TRBV27	NA	TGTGCCAGCAGTTTTCAGGGTTCCTCTGGAAACACCATATATTTT	CASSFQGSSGNTIYF
NA	TRBJ2-1	TRBV21-1	NA	TGTGCCAGCAGCATGCGACAGGGGAAGCATCCTTACAATGAGCAGTTCTTC	CASSMRQGKHPYNEQFF
NA	TRBJ1-2	TRBV14	NA	TGTGCCAGCAGCCAAGCAATTTCAGGGATCTATGGCTACACCTTC	CASSQAISGIYGYTF
NA	TRBJ1-5	TRBV19	few	TGTGCCAGTAGTATCAGCATCACAGGTTATCAGCCCCAGCATTTT	CASSISITGYQPQHF
NA	TRBJ2-7	TRBV5-6	NA	TGTGCCAGCAGCCGGGGGTCCTTCTACGAGCAGTACTTC	CASSRGSFYEQYF
NA	TRBJ1-5	TRBV29-1	NA	TGCAGCGTTGGACAACCAAATCAGCCCCAGCATTTT	CSVGQPNQPQHF
TRBD2	TRBJ2-7	TRBV5-1	NA	TGCGCCAGCAGTTCCGCTAGCGGGCGCTACGAGCAGTACTTC	CASSSASGRYEQYF
NA	TRBJ2-3	TRBV7-9	NA	TGTGCCAGCAGCTTAGCTGGTACACCCACAGATACGCAGTATTTT	CASSLAGTPTDTQYF
TRBD2	TRBJ2-2	TRBV4-2	NA	TGTGCCAGCAGCCAATGGGATAGCGGGGGGCTCAAAGGGGAGCTGTTTTTT	CASSQWDSGGLKGELFF
TRBD2	TRBJ2-3	TRBV28	NA	TGTGCCAGCAGTCTTGCGGGGGGATCGGATACGCAGTATTTT	CASSLAGGSDTQYF
NA	TRBJ1-6	TRBV5-5	NA	TGTGCCAGCAGCTTAACACAGGGAACGGGTTCACCCCTCCACTTT	CASSLTQGTGSPLHF
NA	TRBJ1-5	TRBV12-3/TRBV12-4	NA	TGTGCCAGCAGTTTGGGCGGGCGGGGACCCCAGCATTTT	CASSLGGRGPQHF
NA	TRBJ1-6	TRBV6-1	NA	TGTGCCAGCAGTGAAGGGGAGGAGTATAATTCACCCCTCCACTTT	CASSEGEEYNSPLHF
NA	TRBJ2-7	TRBV21-1	few	TGTGCCAGCAGCAAAGACTGGACAGGGGGTTACGAGCAGTACTTC	CASSKDWTGGYEQYF
TRBD1	TRBJ1-1	TRBV10-3	NA	TGTGCCATCACCGACAGGGATCGTTCTGAAGCTTTCTTT	CAITDRDRSEAFF
TRBD2	TRBJ2-6	TRBV2	NA	TGTGCCAGCAGACCGCGAGGGACTAACTCTGGGGCCAACGTCCTGACTTTC	CASRPRGTNSGANVLTF
NA	TRBJ1-2	TRBV2	NA	TGTGCCAGCAGTGTCGACAGCCTTGGCTACACCTTC	CASSVDSLGYTF
NA	TRBJ1-1	TRBV9	NA	TGTGCCAGCAGCCCGAGAATCGAGGGAGCTTTCTTT	CASSPRIEGAFF
NA	TRBJ1-1	TRBV21-1	NA	TGTGCCAGCAGCAGGAGGAAGGGTCAGGGGGGCACTGAAGCTTTCTTT	CASSRRKGQGGTEAFF
NA	TRBJ2-7	TRBV7-2	NA	TGTGCCAGCAGCTTAGCGAGTCACAGGGGGGGAAAGTCCTACGAGCAGTACTTC	CASSLASHRGGKSYEQYF
TRBD1	TRBJ1-6	TRBV7-9	NA	TGTGCCAGCAGCTTAATGACAGGGAATTCACCCCTCCACTTT	CASSLMTGNSPLHF
TRBD1	TRBJ1-1	TRBV18	NA	TGTGCCAGCTCACATGGACAGGGGACTGAAGCTTTCTTT	CASSHGQGTEAFF
TRBD1	TRBJ2-3	TRBV7-8	NA	TGTGCCAGCAGCTTAGAGGGGGCCAGCCTAGATACGCAGTATTTT	CASSLEGASLDTQYF
NA	TRBJ1-4	TRBV4-2	NA	TGTGCCAGCAGCCAAGGTGAAACTCCGGCAACTAATGAAAAACTGTTTTTT	CASSQGETPATNEKLFF
NA	TRBJ1-1	TRBV7-9	NA	TGTGCCAGCAGCTTAATGGGGAGGGGAGCTTTCTTT	CASSLMGRGAFF
NA	TRBJ2-6	TRBV12-5	NA	TGTGCTAGTGGTTTGACCCTACTCGACCACTACTCTGGGGCCAACGTCCTGACTTTC	CASGLTLLDHYSGANVLTF